This T cell receptor beta chain was sequenced for a study of shared clonotypes between healthy human individuals. This CDR3 is built from 15 residues. V lost 4 bases, J lost 2 bases, and 15 bases lay in between. Germline assignment: CDR1 MDHEN and CDR2 SYDVKM. Libraries were prepared by immunoSEQ multiplex PCR; TCRdb keeps only in-frame clonotypes and omits some of them. This repertoire shows a few million clones, 93% found once; its top ten account for about 0.39%. This clonotype was sampled from a man aged 18 to 29 in good health. Some clones in this sample may be carry-over from other donors' samples. J is TRBJ2-7 and V is TRBV28; possible D gene TRBD1, 6 bases. The sequenced sample was naive CD4+ T cells from PBMCs. Regarding subset: CD45RA+ positively selected. CDR3 residues: CASSSTGLSTYEQYF. The DNA for the CDR3 is TGTGCCAGCAGTTCGACAGGCCTATCAACCTACGAGCAGTACTTC.